Listed here is a single TCR beta chain. Its recognized antigen is unknown. From each donor, an approximately 2.5 ml peripheral blood sample was collected into PAXgene tubes and stored at -80 degrees C. Total RNA was isolated from whole blood with the PAXgene blood miRNA kit on an automated QIAcube, without T cell sorting. Peripheral blood from monozygotic twin pairs, either concordant or discordant for inflammatory bowel disease, underwent deep TCRalpha and TCRbeta repertoire profiling that used unique molecular barcoding. Smoking habits were recorded for all twin pairs, with individuals classified as current, former or never smokers. The sample comes from a study of monozygotic twins with inflammatory bowel disease (dated 2019 in TCRdb). Regarding the study in general: The full study comprised 28 monozygotic twin pairs: nine German pairs (four IBD-concordant, five IBD-discordant) and 19 IBD-discordant Danish pairs. Within discordant pairs, disease-associated traits were sought mainly by comparing IBD patients with their genetically identical healthy co-twins. Each individual had, on average, about 151 000 unique TCRalpha sequences and 181 000 unique TCRbeta sequences available for analysis.

The investigation overall reported the following: No single strong signal or clonotype linked to IBD turned up in the results, so the idea that one exists was not supported. IBD patients shared fewer clonotypes with other individuals than healthy twins did, most markedly in patients showing signs of disease activity. No difference in repertoire similarity was observed between concordant and discordant twins, possibly owing to limited statistical power. A decrease in TCRbeta repertoire diversity, as measured by inverse Simpson index, was observed in IBD patients compared with their healthy co-twins. Differing immunosuppressive treatments among patients may have added background noise and inter-individual variability to the repertoires. The analysis was unable to tell apart different T cell subtypes.

Measured from the cysteine to the phenylalanine, the CDR3 is 13 residues long. No coding sequence is recorded. From a lookup of the germline V gene, CDR1 and CDR2 are SGHTA and FQGNSA. The protocol used for the library was 5' RACE. For each TCR library, 3,000 to 4,000 ng of total RNA was used. For each sample, cDNA was synthesized in eight separate reactions using SMARTScribe reverse transcriptase. During cDNA synthesis, template switching was used to introduce unique molecular identifiers that contained a 6-nucleotide sample barcode. TCRalpha and TCRbeta cDNA was amplified by two nested PCRs of approximately 17 and 9 cycles, with bead purification after each PCR. Before amplification, the cDNA was both treated with uracil DNA-glycosylase and purified with the QIAquick PCR purification kit. The second PCR was the step at which Illumina TruSeq-compatible adapters and sample-specific barcodes were added. TapeStation and Qubit were used to check library quality and concentration, and about 5.2 ng of each library went into the pool. Sequencing of the pooled libraries was done on an Illumina HiSeq2500 single-index Rapid Run using custom sequencing primers and 2 x 100 bp reads. On the study's bioinformatics: MiGEC version 1.2.6 was used for UMI-based consensus assembly, which corrected PCR and sequencing errors. MiXCR version 2.1.1 was used for V(D)J alignment, clonotype assembly and CDR3 extraction. To normalise gene usage, clonotype sharing and MAIT/NKT TCR abundance, the top 1000, 10 000 and 20 000 clonotypes in each sample were analysed. After downsampling to 27 000 UMIs, diversity was calculated as the inverse Simpson index using the vegan R package. Statistical testing used paired Mann-Whitney U tests on the discordant twin pairs and applied Benjamini-Hochberg correction for multiple testing. TCRdb reprocessed the reads and provides one entry for every CDR3 protein sequence; no DNA is given. The authors' filters were not applied to this entry. The sample has approximately 210,000 distinct CDR3 sequences on record. Of the sample, roughly 7.5% falls within the top ten clones.

This receptor was identified in a human donor with ulcerative colitis or Crohn's disease, or a healthy co-twin of an affected twin (not recorded which). Sequenced sample: blood. This chain joins TRBV7-2 to TRBJ2-3. The encoded CDR3 is CASTSLGTDTQYF.